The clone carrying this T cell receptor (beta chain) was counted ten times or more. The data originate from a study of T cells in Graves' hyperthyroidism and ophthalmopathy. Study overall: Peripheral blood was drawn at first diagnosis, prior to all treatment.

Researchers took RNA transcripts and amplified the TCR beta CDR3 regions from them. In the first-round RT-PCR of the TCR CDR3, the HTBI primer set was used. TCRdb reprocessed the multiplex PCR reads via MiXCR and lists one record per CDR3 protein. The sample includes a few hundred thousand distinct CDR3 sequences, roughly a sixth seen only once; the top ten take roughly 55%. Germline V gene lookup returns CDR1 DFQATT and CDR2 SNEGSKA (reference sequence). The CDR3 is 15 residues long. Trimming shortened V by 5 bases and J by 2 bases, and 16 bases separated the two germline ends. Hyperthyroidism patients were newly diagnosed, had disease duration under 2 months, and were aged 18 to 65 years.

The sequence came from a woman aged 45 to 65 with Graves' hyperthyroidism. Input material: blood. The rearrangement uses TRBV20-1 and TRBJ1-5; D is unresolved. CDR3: CSAHGPNPGNQPQHF. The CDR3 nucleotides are TGCAGTGCTCACGGGCCAAATCCGGGCAATCAGCCCCAGCATTTT.